A single sample is the source of the 29 T cell receptor beta chains below, sequenced in a study of T-cell memory formation after mild COVID-19. Each CDR3 protein is one row after TCRdb ran MiXCR on the 5' RACE reads. The table lists 140,000 or so distinct CDR3 sequences, about 5.5% of them singletons, with about 2% in the top ten. Sequenced material: PBMCs or a T cell subset sorted from them (not recorded which). The source is an adult woman who had mild COVID-19 (a few samples of this study predate the infection). Cell type and time point are not known.

The CDR3 DNA is TGTGCCAGCAGGAAAAGTGGAAGGGACAGAAACTATGGCTACACCTTC. This codes for CASRKSGRDRNYGYTF. The chain is built from TRBV2 and TRBJ1-2, with 7 bases matching TRBD1. CDR3 size: 16 residues. V lost 6 bases, J lost 2 bases, and 12 bases stayed unmatched. Germline CDR1 reads SNHLY; CDR2 reads FYNNEI.

The chain is built from TRBV6-5 and TRBJ1-1; D is unclear. Trimming shortened V by 0 bases and J by 1 base, and 12 bases separated the two germline ends. Germline lookup yields CDR1 MNHEY and CDR2 SVGAGI. CDR3 length: 16 residues. The CDR3 bases are TGTGCCAGCAGTTACTCATATCGACGTCGGAACACTGAAGCTTTCTTT. Amino acid sequence: CASSYSYRRRNTEAFF.

This clonotype appeared many times. The V call is TRBV7-2, the J call TRBJ1-5; maybe TRBD1 (5 bases). The V end lost 0 bases, the J end lost 7 bases, and 13 bases lay between the germline ends. The CDR3 sequence is 15 residues long. CDR1 SGHTA and CDR2 FQGNSA come from the germline V gene. CDR3 in DNA: TGTGCCAGCAGCTTAGCGTTGGCAGGGCGACAGCCCCAGCATTTT. Protein: CASSLALAGRQPQHF.

Many counts were recorded for this clonotype. The genes are TRBV5-1 and TRBJ2-2; 9 bases are a match to TRBD2. Germline V CDR1 and CDR2: SGHRS, YFSETQ. The CDR3 runs 16 residues. The J segment lost 6 bases and the V segment lost 2 bases, leaving 8 bases of the junction unmatched. In DNA, the CDR3 is TGCGCCAGCAGCTTCAAGACTAGCGGCAAGGCCGGGGAGCTGTTTTTT. It encodes CASSFKTSGKAGELFF. The variable domain in full, completed from reference TRBV5-1 and TRBJ2-2, reads KAGVTQTPRYLIKTRGQQVTLSCSPISGHRSVSWYQQTPGQGLQFLFEYFSETQRNKGNFPGRFSGRQFSNSRSEMNVSTLELGDSALYLCASSFKTSGKAGELFFGEGSRLTVL.

Concerning this clonotype itself: Germline is not matched at one junction end, which may reflect a read error. The chain combines TRBV18 with TRBJ2-1; the match to TRBD2 covers 7 bases. CDR1 is KGHSH, CDR2 LQKENI, per germline. This CDR3 has 17 residues. CDR3: CSSSPPRAGVTYNEQFF. As DNA, the CDR3 is TGTTCCAGCTCACCACCGAGGGCGGGAGTGACTTACAATGAGCAGTTCTTC.

This clonotype showed up many times. The chain combines TRBV5-1 with TRBJ2-1; TRBD1 matches at 11 bases. The ends lost 4 bases at V and 7 bases at J; junction bases unmatched: 4. CDR1 and CDR2 from the germline V gene are SGHRS and YFSETQ. This CDR3 is built from 14 residues. In nucleotides, the CDR3 is TGCGCCAGCAGCATTGGACAGGGGGCAAATGAGCAGTTCTTC. Translation gives CASSIGQGANEQFF.

The V call is TRBV12-3 or TRBV12-4, the J call TRBJ2-7, with 15 bases matching TRBD2. V was pared by 5 bases and J by 2 bases, with 10 bases of the junction left unmatched. The CDR3 extends over 18 amino acids. The CDR3 here is CASSRRPGLAGGTYEQYF. Written as DNA, the CDR3 is TGTGCCAGCAGTCGGAGGCCGGGACTAGCGGGGGGAACCTACGAGCAGTACTTC.

This clonotype was observed a handful of times. J is TRBJ2-5 and V is TRBV5-6; 10 nucleotides line up with TRBD2. The length of the CDR3 is 16 residues. In germline, CDR1 is SGHDT, CDR2 YYEEEE. V gave up 4 bases and J gave up 1 base; unmatched junction bases: 7. In DNA, the CDR3 is TGTGCCAGCAGCCTCAGGACTAGCGGATCCCAAGAGACCCAGTACTTC. Its protein product is CASSLRTSGSQETQYF.

The chain combines TRBV3-1 with TRBJ2-4; 7 bases align to TRBD2. CDR1 is LGHDT and CDR2 is YNNKEL in the germline V gene (reference sequence). The CDR3 runs to 16 residues. J gave up 0 bases and V 4 bases, and 6 bases lay outside the gene matches. The CDR3 bases are TGTGCCAGCAGCCTCCAAGGCGGGGGAGCCAAAAACATTCAGTACTTC. It specifies CASSLQGGGAKNIQYF.

This clonotype was observed a few times. J is TRBJ2-2 and V is TRBV7-6; TRBD1 aligns across 7 bases. With 0 bases clipped from V and 3 bases from J, the junction kept 10 bases outside the gene matches. Germline assignment: CDR1 SGHVS and CDR2 FNYEAQ. The CDR3 sequence is 18 residues long. The CDR3 DNA reads as TGTGCCAGCAGCTTAGCTCACAGGGGTCCGGTGGACACCGGGGAGCTGTTTTTT. Translating gives CASSLAHRGPVDTGELFF.

This clonotype appeared many times. The rearrangement joins TRBV5-1 to TRBJ2-1, with a weak D call TRBD2 (5 bases). This CDR3 has 14 residues. Trimming removed 4 bases from V and 4 bases from J, with 12 bases in between. In germline, CDR1 is SGHRS, CDR2 YFSETQ. The CDR3 DNA reads TGCGCCAGCAGCCCGGACTCCACATACAATGAGCAGTTCTTC. This sequence encodes CASSPDSTYNEQFF.

The sample holds a few counts of this clonotype. The chain combines TRBV3-1 with TRBJ2-4; D gene ambiguous. This CDR3 spans 15 amino acids. The V end lost 7 bases, the J end lost 0 bases, and 13 bases lay between the germline ends. Germline loops: CDR1 LGHDT, CDR2 YNNKEL (reference sequence). DNA for the CDR3: TGTGCCAGCACCAACGTGGGGATAGCCAAAAACATTCAGTACTTC. Translation gives CASTNVGIAKNIQYF.

This clonotype occurred many times. The chain joins TRBV6-1 to TRBJ1-5; 7 bases align to TRBD1. Germline-derived CDR1 and CDR2 are MNHNS and SASEGT. J lost 0 bases, V lost 6 bases, and 2 bases had no gene match. This CDR3 is 14 amino acids long. CDR3 sequence (DNA): TGTGCCAGCAGATGGGACAGTAGCAATCAGCCCCAGCATTTT. Protein product: CASRWDSSNQPQHF.

The V call is TRBV30, the J call TRBJ2-1; D ambiguous. The germline V gene encodes CDR1 GTSNPN and CDR2 SVGIG (reference sequence). The CDR3 is 14 residues long. V was clipped by 2 bases and J by 0 bases, with 8 bases between them. CDR3 amino acids: CAWSLPSSYNEQFF. The CDR3 region has the DNA TGTGCCTGGAGTCTCCCAAGCTCCTACAATGAGCAGTTCTTC.

This clonotype showed up just a few times. This chain's CDR3 is CASSLEPSGTQFF. The CDR3 bases are TGCGCCAGCAGCTTGGAACCTAGCGGGACGCAGTTCTTC. The rearrangement joins TRBV5-1 to TRBJ2-1; 9 bases agree with TRBD2. The CDR3 extends over 13 amino acids. V lost 0 bases, J lost 12 bases, and 4 bases stayed unmatched. Germline assignment: CDR1 SGHRS and CDR2 YFSETQ.

This clonotype was seen repeatedly, ten times or more. The chain carries TRBV12-3 or TRBV12-4 and TRBJ1-5; D unresolved. The CDR3 runs to 11 residues. Trimming stripped 5 bases from V and 4 bases from J, with 3 bases between. CDR3 bases: TGTGCCAGCAGTAGTAATCAGCCCCAGCATTTT. It translates to CASSSNQPQHF.

This clonotype has just a few counts. The chain combines TRBV20-1 with TRBJ2-2, with a weak D call TRBD1 (6 bases). Trimming cost V 0 bases and J 3 bases, with 17 bases left between them. The CDR3 length is 17 residues. Germline-derived CDR1 and CDR2 are DFQATT and SNEGSKA (reference sequence). The CDR3 DNA follows: TGCAGTGCTAGAGATCCGGGACACCTCACCTACACCGGGGAGCTGTTTTTT. Amino acids: CSARDPGHLTYTGELFF.

At least ten counts were recorded for this clonotype. The genes are TRBV29-1 and TRBJ1-1; D is unclear. V shed 5 bases and J shed 4 bases, with 8 bases lying between them. The CDR3 is 11 residues long. CDR1 and CDR2 from the germline V gene are SQVTM and ANQGSEA. The CDR3: CSVTMTTEAFF. The CDR3 nucleotides read TGCAGCGTTACTATGACCACTGAAGCTTTCTTT.

This clonotype occurred many times. J is TRBJ2-1 and V is TRBV12-3 or TRBV12-4; D perhaps matches TRBD1 (5 bases). The CDR3 sequence is 16 residues long. With 7 bases removed from V and 4 bases from J, the gap between germline ends came to 20 bases. In DNA form, the CDR3 reads TGTGCCAGCACCTCACTCGCGGCCCCAGGGTACAATGAGCAGTTCTTC. Translating it yields CASTSLAAPGYNEQFF.

The chain employs TRBV4-1 and TRBJ2-5; 13 bases agree with TRBD2. V trimming: 3 bases; J trimming: 4 bases; junction bases outside the gene matches: 5. Germline loops: CDR1 MGHRA, CDR2 YSYEKL. This CDR3 region has 16 residues. CDR3 in amino acids: CASSQVGLAGVETQYF. DNA for the CDR3: TGCGCCAGCAGCCAGGTCGGACTAGCGGGGGTAGAGACCCAGTACTTC.

The chain combines TRBV11-2 with TRBJ1-2; tentative D call: TRBD1 (5 bases). Germline CDR1 is SGHAT and CDR2 is FQNNGV. The V and J ends lost 0 bases and 5 bases respectively, with 10 bases between them. The CDR3 has 14 amino acids. The CDR3 loop is CASSLDGAGYGYTF. In nucleotides, the CDR3 is TGTGCCAGCAGCTTAGATGGAGCAGGGTATGGCTACACCTTC.

This clonotype has at least ten counts. CDR3 nucleotide sequence: TGTGCCAGCAGGACCGGGACAGGCTCCTACGAGCAGTACTTC. The encoded protein is CASRTGTGSYEQYF. The chain recombines TRBV6-2 or TRBV6-3 with TRBJ2-7; 8 bases line up with TRBD1. Germline assignment: CDR1 MNHEY and CDR2 SVGEGT. J was trimmed by 0 bases and V by 6 bases; bases with no gene match: 4. This CDR3 region has 14 residues.

The chain links TRBV7-9 to TRBJ2-5; perhaps TRBD1 as D (6 bases). Germline loops: CDR1 SEHNR, CDR2 FQNEAQ (reference sequence). V lost 2 bases to trimming and J lost 5 bases, with 12 bases between them. The CDR3 contains 14 residues. The DNA for the CDR3 is TGTGCCAGCAGCTTATCGCCCAGGGGTGAGACCCAGTACTTC. Protein: CASSLSPRGETQYF.

At least ten counts were recorded for this clonotype. The CDR3 reads CATSRDMKSPDTQYF. DNA for the CDR3: TGTGCCACCAGCAGAGATATGAAGTCTCCAGATACGCAGTATTTT. The chain uses TRBV15 and TRBJ2-3; D is ambiguous. There are 15 residues in the CDR3. Germline CDR1 LNHNV, CDR2 YYDKDF (reference sequence). Trimming left V 0 bases short and J 4 bases short, with 11 bases between.

This clonotype showed up many times. The V gene is TRBV20-1, the J gene TRBJ2-2, with TRBD2 matching over 8 bases. This CDR3 spans 17 amino acids. CDR1 and CDR2 from the germline V gene are DFQATT and SNEGSKA (reference sequence). V was pared by 2 bases and J by 1 base, with 9 bases of the junction left unmatched. The CDR3, as DNA: TGCAGTGCTAGATCCCCTCTCAGCGGGGGGAACACCGGGGAGCTGTTTTTT. Translation gives CSARSPLSGGNTGELFF.

This clonotype appeared a few times. The V gene is TRBV5-5, the J gene TRBJ1-1; maybe TRBD1 (6 bases). CDR3 length: 16 amino acids. Germline assignment: CDR1 SGHKS and CDR2 YYEKEE (reference sequence). The ends were cut back, 0 bases at V and 4 bases at J, with 16 bases in the middle. Written as DNA, the CDR3 is TGTGCCAGCAGCTTGGGTCGGGGGCAGGGGAGCACTGAAGCTTTCTTT. Amino acid sequence: CASSLGRGQGSTEAFF.

The sample holds a few counts of this clonotype. V gene TRBV20-1 combines with J gene TRBJ2-2; tentative D call: TRBD1 (6 bases). Trimming left V 4 bases short and J 0 bases short, with 15 bases between. Germline V lookup: CDR1 DFQATT, CDR2 SNEGSKA (reference sequence). The CDR3 runs 16 residues. This chain's CDR3 is CSAINNREPNTGELFF. The CDR3 nucleotides are TGCAGTGCTATAAACAACAGGGAACCGAACACCGGGGAGCTGTTTTTT.

A word on this clonotype: A much bigger clone sits one base away, suggesting this may be a read error. The chain uses TRBV12-3 or TRBV12-4 and TRBJ2-2; 7 bases map to TRBD1. The CDR3 extends over 13 amino acids. The CDR3 region is CASTGQVTGEMFF. CDR3 coding DNA: TGTGCCAGCACCGGACAGGTCACCGGGGAGATGTTTTTT.

The gene calls are TRBV24-1 and TRBJ1-1; 7 bases align to TRBD1. CDR3 length: 15 residues. The ends lost 3 bases at V and 3 bases at J; junction bases unmatched: 6. Germline values: CDR1 KGHDR, CDR2 SFDVKD. The CDR3, as DNA: TGTGCCACCAGTGATGCGAAAACAGGGGACACTGAAGCTTTCTTT. The encoded protein is CATSDAKTGDTEAFF.